One and the same sample provided the 9 T cell receptor beta chains below, sequenced in a study of control samples from healthy donors and cancer patients. The protocol was immunoSEQ multiplex PCR, while the TCRdb copy is restricted to in-frame clones and leaves out a portion. The table lists about 54,000 clones, around 95% of them singletons. Input material: blood. The source is a woman between 25 and 40 years old in good health.

This chain links TRBV18 with TRBJ1-3; 8 positions agree with TRBD1. The V segment lost 1 base and the J segment 2 bases; nucleotides outside the gene matches: 4. This CDR3 comprises 16 residues. The V gene's germline CDR1 is KGHSH and CDR2 LQKENI. The CDR3 region has the DNA TGTGCCAGCTCACCACTTGGACAGGGCACTGGAAACACCATATATTTT. This sequence encodes CASSPLGQGTGNTIYF.

This rearrangement joins TRBV15 to TRBJ2-3, with 13 bases identical to TRBD2. This CDR3 region has 18 residues. Per germline, CDR1 LNHNV and CDR2 YYDKDF (reference sequence). Trimming cost V 0 bases and J 2 bases; bases outside gene matches: 5. CDR3 protein: CATSRDPTSGRDTDTQYF. The DNA of the CDR3 is TGTGCCACCAGCAGAGATCCTACTAGCGGGAGGGACACAGATACGCAGTATTTT.

The J gene is TRBJ2-1, the V gene TRBV7-2; a weak D match, TRBD2 (5 bases). Per germline, CDR1 SGHTA and CDR2 FQGNSA. The CDR3 runs to 15 residues. Trimming shortened V by 7 bases and J by 6 bases, and 19 bases separated the two germline ends. CDR3 sequence reads: CASIPGGLSVNEQFF. In DNA form, the CDR3 reads TGTGCCAGCATCCCCGGCGGACTGTCGGTCAATGAGCAGTTCTTC.

This sequence joins TRBV6-1 and TRBJ2-6, with TRBD1 identical over 8 bases. CDR1 is MNHNS and CDR2 is SASEGT in the germline V gene. J was trimmed by 0 bases and V by 4 bases; bases with no gene match: 11. The CDR3 length is 19 residues. CDR3: CASSGEKQGVVSGANVLTF. As DNA, the CDR3 is TGTGCCAGCAGTGGGGAAAAACAGGGGGTGGTCTCTGGGGCCAACGTCCTGACTTTC.

This clone was counted once. This rearrangement joins TRBV28 to TRBJ2-7; D ambiguous. Trimming removed 5 bases from V and 3 bases from J, with 20 bases in between. This CDR3 region has 16 residues. The germline gives CDR1 MDHEN, CDR2 SYDVKM. The CDR3 nucleotides read TGTGCCAGCAGTGATAGCCCCATCGGGTCGCGCTACGAGCAGTACTTC. It is translated as CASSDSPIGSRYEQYF.

J is TRBJ2-7 and V is TRBV6-5; 8 bases align to TRBD2. The CDR3 runs to 14 residues. The V segment lost 0 bases and the J segment 2 bases; nucleotides outside the gene matches: 0. CDR1 is MNHEY and CDR2 is SVGAGI in the germline V gene. In DNA, the CDR3 is TGTGCCAGCAGTTACTCGGGACTAGCCTACGAGCAGTACTTC. This sequence encodes CASSYSGLAYEQYF.

The CDR3 loop is CASRVRGQGQGRREKLFF. The CDR3 DNA sequence: TGTGCCAGTAGGGTCCGGGGACAGGGACAAGGAAGGCGAGAAAAACTGTTTTTT. The gene calls are TRBV19 and TRBJ1-4, with 9 bases aligning to TRBD1. J lost 8 bases, V lost 6 bases, and 19 bases had no gene match. From germline, CDR1 is LNHDA and CDR2 SQIVND (reference sequence). CDR3 length: 18 amino acids.

This clone was seen only a few times. The V and J genes are TRBV6-5 and TRBJ1-5; 7 bases fit TRBD1. Germline CDR1 is MNHEY and CDR2 is SVGAGI. CDR3 length equals 14 residues. V lost 6 bases, J lost 7 bases, and 9 bases stayed unmatched. CDR3 bases: TGTGCCAGCAGCCCAACAGGGGAACAACAGCCCCAGCATTTT. It specifies CASSPTGEQQPQHF.

CDR3 sequence: CSASGREGGETQYF. Written as DNA, the CDR3 is TGCAGTGCTAGTGGCCGGGAGGGGGGGGAGACCCAGTACTTC. The V and J genes are TRBV20-1 and TRBJ2-5, with 8 nucleotides matching TRBD2. The V segment lost 3 bases and the J segment 5 bases; nucleotides outside the gene matches: 8. CDR3 length equals 14 residues. Germline-derived CDR1 and CDR2 are DFQATT and SNEGSKA (reference sequence).